A single TCR beta chain is shown here with its context. Antigen unknown. Germline lookup yields CDR1 SGHAT and CDR2 FQNNGV. V shed 0 bases and J shed 8 bases, with 10 bases lying between them. The CDR3 is 13 amino acids. The sample originates from a study of cytomegalovirus exposure and HLA in healthy donors. Study-level points and caveats: TCR beta chains numbering some 150 were designated cytomegalovirus-associated.

PCR employed 60 Vbeta and 13 Jbeta primers. Sequenced by immunoSEQ multiplex PCR; TCRdb stores in-frame clones only, minus some. Among hundreds of thousands of clones listed, 70% were seen once. The sequence derives from a man between 40 and 49 years old in good health and CMV-seropositive. The material sequenced was PBMCs. The genes are TRBV11-2 and TRBJ1-2; D is unresolved. CDR3 sequence (DNA): TGTGCCAGCAGCTTAGATGTGGGTAGCGGCTACACCTTC. Encoded protein: CASSLDVGSGYTF.